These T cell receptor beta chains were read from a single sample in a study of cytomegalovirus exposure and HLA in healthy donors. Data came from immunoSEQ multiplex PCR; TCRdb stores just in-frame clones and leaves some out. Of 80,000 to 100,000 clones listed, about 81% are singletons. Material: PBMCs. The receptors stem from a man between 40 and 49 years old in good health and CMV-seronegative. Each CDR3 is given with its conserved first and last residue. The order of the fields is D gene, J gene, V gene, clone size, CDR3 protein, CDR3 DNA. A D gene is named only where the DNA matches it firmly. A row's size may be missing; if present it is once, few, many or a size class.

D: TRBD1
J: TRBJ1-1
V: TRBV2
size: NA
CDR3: CASSDSGGTGLAFF
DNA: TGTGCCAGCAGTGATTCAGGGGGGACAGGGCTGGCTTTCTTT

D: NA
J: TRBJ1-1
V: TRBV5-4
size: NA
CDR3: CASSLTSQASEAFF
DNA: TGTGCCAGCAGCTTGACGTCACAGGCCTCTGAAGCTTTCTTT

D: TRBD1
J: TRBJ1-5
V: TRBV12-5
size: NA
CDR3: CASGLNPGQGGLPQHF
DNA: TGTGCTAGTGGTTTGAATCCGGGACAGGGTGGATTGCCCCAGCATTTT

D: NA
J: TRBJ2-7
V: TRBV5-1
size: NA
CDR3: CASSPNSLYEQYF
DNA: TGCGCCAGCAGCCCGAACTCCCTTTACGAGCAGTACTTC

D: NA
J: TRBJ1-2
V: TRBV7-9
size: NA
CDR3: CASSLVSGTGDGYTF
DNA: TGTGCCAGCAGCTTAGTCTCAGGGACGGGAGATGGCTACACCTTC

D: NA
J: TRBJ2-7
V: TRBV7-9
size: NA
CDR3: CASSLAGAYSYEQYF
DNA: TGTGCCAGCAGCTTAGCGGGGGCTTACTCCTACGAGCAGTACTTC

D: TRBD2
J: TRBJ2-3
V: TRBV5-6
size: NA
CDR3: CASSVPSGGDTQYF
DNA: TGTGCCAGCAGCGTGCCTAGCGGGGGTGATACGCAGTATTTT

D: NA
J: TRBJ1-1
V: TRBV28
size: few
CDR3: CASSFLRQNTEAFF
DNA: TGTGCCAGCAGTTTCCTTCGACAGAACACTGAAGCTTTCTTT

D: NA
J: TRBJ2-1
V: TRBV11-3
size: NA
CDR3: CASSLVRGHEQFF
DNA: TGTGCCAGCAGCTTAGTAAGGGGCCATGAGCAGTTCTTC

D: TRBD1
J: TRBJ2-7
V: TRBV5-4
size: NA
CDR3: CASSLEGQGGTAEQYF
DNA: TGTGCCAGCAGCTTGGAGGGACAGGGGGGGACAGCCGAGCAGTACTTC

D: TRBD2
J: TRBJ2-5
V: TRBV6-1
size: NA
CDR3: CASSDGAGDMETQYF
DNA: TGTGCCAGCAGTGACGGCGCGGGGGATATGGAGACCCAGTACTTC

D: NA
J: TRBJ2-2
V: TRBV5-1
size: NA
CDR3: CASSLEGGTGELFF
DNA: TGCGCCAGCAGCTTGGAAGGCGGCACCGGGGAGCTGTTTTTT

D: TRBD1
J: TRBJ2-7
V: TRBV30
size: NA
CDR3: CAWSGTGGWNEQYF
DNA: TGTGCCTGGAGTGGGACAGGGGGTTGGAACGAGCAGTACTTC

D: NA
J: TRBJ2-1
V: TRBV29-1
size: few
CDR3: CSVVLWTSNEQFF
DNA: TGCAGCGTTGTTCTCTGGACTTCCAATGAGCAGTTCTTC

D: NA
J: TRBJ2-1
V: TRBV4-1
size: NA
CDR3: CASSQGQARSSYNEQFF
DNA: TGCGCCAGCAGCCAAGGACAGGCCAGGAGCTCCTACAATGAGCAGTTCTTC

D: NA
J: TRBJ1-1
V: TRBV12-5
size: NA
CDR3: CASGLVVGGTNTEAFF
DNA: TGTGCTAGTGGTTTGGTAGTTGGAGGGACGAACACTGAAGCTTTCTTT

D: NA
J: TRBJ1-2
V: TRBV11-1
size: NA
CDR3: CASSPASGTIYGYTF
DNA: TGTGCCAGCAGCCCCGCGAGTGGGACTATCTATGGCTACACCTTC

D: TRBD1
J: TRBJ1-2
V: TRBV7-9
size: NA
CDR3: CSSSSPSRDRSVGGYTF
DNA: TGTTCCAGCAGCTCCCCCTCCCGGGACAGGTCCGTGGGGGGCTACACCTTC

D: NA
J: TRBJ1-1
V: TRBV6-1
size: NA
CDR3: CASSETHGTEAFF
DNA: TGTGCCAGCAGTGAAACACACGGGACTGAAGCTTTCTTT

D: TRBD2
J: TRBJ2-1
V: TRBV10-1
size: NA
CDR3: CASSEGLAGNNEQFF
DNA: TGCGCCAGCTCTGAAGGACTAGCGGGGAACAATGAGCAGTTCTTC

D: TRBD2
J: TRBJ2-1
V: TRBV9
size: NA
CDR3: CASSVGLAGVNNEQFF
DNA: TGTGCCAGCAGCGTAGGCCTAGCGGGGGTCAACAATGAGCAGTTCTTC

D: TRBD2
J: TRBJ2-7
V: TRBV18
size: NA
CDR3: CASSPRTRITYEQYF
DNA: TGTGCCAGCTCACCACGGACTAGAATCACCTACGAGCAGTACTTC

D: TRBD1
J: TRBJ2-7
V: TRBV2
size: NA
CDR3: CASSELGQGPYEQYF
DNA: TGTGCCAGCAGTGAACTAGGACAGGGACCCTACGAGCAGTACTTC

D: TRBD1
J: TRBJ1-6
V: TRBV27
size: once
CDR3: CASMGQGLGTLHF
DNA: TGTGCCAGCATGGGACAGGGCCTAGGGACCCTCCACTTT

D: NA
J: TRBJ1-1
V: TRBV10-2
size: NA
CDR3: CASSALAGTEAFF
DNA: TGCGCCAGCAGTGCACTGGCGGGGACTGAAGCTTTCTTT

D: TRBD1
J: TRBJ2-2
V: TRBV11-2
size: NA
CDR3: CASSLGQGTTGELFF
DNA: TGTGCCAGCAGCTTAGGACAGGGGACCACCGGGGAGCTGTTTTTT

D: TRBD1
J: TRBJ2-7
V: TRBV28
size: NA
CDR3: CASSPDLSRQGAYEQYF
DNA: TGTGCCAGCAGTCCAGATCTTTCGCGACAGGGAGCCTACGAGCAGTACTTC

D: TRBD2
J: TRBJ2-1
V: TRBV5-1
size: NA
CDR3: CASSLAPGLAGGTIHNEQFF
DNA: TGCGCCAGCAGCTTGGCCCCGGGACTAGCGGGGGGGACTATACACAATGAGCAGTTCTTC

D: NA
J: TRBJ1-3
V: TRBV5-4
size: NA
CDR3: CASSLEGVSGNTIYF
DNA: TGTGCCAGCAGCTTGGAAGGGGTCTCTGGAAACACCATATATTTT

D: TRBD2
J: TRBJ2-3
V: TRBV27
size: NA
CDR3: CASSLRASGGTDTQYF
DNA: TGTGCCAGCAGTTTAAGGGCTAGCGGGGGTACAGATACGCAGTATTTT

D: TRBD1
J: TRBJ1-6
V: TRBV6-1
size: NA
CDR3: CASLRQGNSPLHF
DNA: TGTGCCAGCTTACGACAGGGGAATTCACCCCTCCACTTT

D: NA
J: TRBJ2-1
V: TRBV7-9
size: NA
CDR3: CASSTLPGIEQFF
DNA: TGTGCCAGCAGCACTCTCCCCGGGATAGAGCAGTTCTTC

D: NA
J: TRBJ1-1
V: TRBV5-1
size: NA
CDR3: CASSWRSGMNTEAFF
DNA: TGCGCCAGCAGCTGGAGAAGCGGGATGAACACTGAAGCTTTCTTT

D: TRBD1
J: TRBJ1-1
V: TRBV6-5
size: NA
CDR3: CASRGQATEAFF
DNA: TGTGCCAGCAGGGGACAGGCAACTGAAGCTTTCTTT

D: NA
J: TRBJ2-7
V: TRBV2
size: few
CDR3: CASMGETYEQYF
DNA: TGTGCCAGCATGGGCGAGACGTACGAGCAGTACTTC

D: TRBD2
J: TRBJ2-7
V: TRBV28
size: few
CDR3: CASSFGLAGKKFYEQYF
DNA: TGTGCCAGCAGTTTCGGACTAGCGGGGAAAAAATTCTACGAGCAGTACTTC